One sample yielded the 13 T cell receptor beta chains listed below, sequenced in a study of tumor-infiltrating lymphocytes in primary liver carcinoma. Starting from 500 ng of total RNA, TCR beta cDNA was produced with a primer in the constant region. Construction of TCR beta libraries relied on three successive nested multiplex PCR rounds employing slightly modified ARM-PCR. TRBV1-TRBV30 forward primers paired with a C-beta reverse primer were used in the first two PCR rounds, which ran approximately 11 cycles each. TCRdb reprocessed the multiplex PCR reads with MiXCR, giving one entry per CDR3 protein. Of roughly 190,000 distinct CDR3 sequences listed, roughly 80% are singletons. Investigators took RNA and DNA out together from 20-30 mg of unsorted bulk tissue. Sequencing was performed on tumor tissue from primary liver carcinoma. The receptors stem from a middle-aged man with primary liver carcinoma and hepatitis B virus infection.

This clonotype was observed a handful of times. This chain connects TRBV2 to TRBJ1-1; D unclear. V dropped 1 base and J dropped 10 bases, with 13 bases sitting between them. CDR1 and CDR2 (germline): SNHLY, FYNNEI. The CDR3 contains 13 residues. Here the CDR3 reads CASSEVGGHGAFF. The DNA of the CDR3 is TGTGCCAGCAGTGAAGTAGGCGGGCATGGAGCTTTCTTT.

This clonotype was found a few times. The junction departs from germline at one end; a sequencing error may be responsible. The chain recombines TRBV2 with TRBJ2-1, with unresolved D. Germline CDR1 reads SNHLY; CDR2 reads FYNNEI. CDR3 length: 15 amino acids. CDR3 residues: CASSDGPPQISEQFF. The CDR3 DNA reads TGTGCCAGCAGTGATGGTCCCCCCCAAATCAGTGAGCAGTTTTTC.

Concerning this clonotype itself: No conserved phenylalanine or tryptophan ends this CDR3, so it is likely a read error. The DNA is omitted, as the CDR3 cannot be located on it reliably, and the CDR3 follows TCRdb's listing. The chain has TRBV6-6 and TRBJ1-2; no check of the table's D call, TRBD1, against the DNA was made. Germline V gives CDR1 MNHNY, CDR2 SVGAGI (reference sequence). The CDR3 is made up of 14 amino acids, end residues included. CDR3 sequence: CASTTGPRNYGYII.

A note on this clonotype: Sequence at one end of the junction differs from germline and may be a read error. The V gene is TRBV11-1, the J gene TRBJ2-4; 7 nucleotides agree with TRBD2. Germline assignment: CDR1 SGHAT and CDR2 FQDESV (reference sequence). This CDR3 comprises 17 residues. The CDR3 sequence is CARSFPGTNGTKNIQYF. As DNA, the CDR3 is TGTGCCAGGAGCTTTCCCGGGACTAATGGGACCAAAAACATTCAATACTTC.

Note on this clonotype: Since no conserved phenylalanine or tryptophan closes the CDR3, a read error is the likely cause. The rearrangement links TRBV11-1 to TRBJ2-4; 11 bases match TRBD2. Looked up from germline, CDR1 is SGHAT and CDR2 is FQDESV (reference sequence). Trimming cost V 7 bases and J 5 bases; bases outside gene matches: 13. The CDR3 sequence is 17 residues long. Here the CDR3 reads CASNFPVTSGTENIQYL. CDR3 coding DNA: TGTGCCAGCAACTTTCCCGTGACTAGCGGGACCGAAAACATTCAGTACTTA.

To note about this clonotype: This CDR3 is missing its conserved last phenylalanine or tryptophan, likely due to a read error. The CDR3 DNA reads TGTGCCAGCAGCCCGGAGCTCTCCTACAATGAGCAGTTCTTA. Its translation: CASSPELSYNEQFL. The genes are TRBV5-1 and TRBJ2-1; the D is unclear. This CDR3 has 14 amino acids. CDR1 and CDR2 (germline): SGHRS, YFSETQ.

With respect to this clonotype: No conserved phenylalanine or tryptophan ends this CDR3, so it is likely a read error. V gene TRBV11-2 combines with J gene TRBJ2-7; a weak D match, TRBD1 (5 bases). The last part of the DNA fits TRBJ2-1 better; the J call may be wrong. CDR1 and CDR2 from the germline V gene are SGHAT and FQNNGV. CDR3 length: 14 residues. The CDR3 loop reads CASSSNRNFYEQFL. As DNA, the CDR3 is TGTGCCAGCAGCTCTAACAGGAACTTCTACGAGCAGTTCCTC.

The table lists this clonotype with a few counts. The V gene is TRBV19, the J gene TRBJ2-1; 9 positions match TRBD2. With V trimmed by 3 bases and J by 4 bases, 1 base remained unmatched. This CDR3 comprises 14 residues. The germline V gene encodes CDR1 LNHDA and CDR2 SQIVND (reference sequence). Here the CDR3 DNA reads TGTGCCAGTAGTATGCTAGCGGGGTACAATGAGCAGTTCTTC. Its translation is CASSMLAGYNEQFF.

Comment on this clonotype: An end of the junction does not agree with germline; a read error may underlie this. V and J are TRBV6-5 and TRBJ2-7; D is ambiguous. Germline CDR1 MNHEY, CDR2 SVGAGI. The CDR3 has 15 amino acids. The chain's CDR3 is CDSSLRAVGTYEQYF. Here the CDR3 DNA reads TGTGACAGCAGCCTGCGTGCCGTGGGGACCTACGAGCAGTACTTC.

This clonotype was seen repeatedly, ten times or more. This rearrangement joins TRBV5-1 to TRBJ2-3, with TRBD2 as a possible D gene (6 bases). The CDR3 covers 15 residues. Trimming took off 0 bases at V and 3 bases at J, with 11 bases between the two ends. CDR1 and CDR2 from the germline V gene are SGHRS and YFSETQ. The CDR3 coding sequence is TGCGCCAGCAGCTTGGACGGGAGTACGACAGATACGCAGTATTTT. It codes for CASSLDGSTTDTQYF.

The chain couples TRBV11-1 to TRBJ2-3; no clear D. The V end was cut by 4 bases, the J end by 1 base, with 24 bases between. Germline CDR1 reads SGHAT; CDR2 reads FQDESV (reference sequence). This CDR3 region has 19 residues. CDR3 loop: CASSSGERSFGARTDTQYF. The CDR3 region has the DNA TGTGCCAGCAGCTCTGGGGAAAGATCTTTTGGAGCCCGCACAGATACGCAGTATTTT.

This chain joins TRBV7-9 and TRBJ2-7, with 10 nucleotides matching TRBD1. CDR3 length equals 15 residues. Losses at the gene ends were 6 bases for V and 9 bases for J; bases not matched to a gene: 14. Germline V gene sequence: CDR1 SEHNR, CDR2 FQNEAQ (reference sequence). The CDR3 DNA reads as TGTGCCAGCAGTCCCGTGGGGGACAGGGGTAAGGTGCAGTACTTC. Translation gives CASSPVGDRGKVQYF.

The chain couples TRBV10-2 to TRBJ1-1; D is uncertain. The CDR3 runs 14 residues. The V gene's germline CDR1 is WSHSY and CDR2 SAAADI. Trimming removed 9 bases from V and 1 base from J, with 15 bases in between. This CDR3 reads CARGEEAANTEAFF. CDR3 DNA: TGCGCCAGAGGAGAGGAGGCAGCGAACACTGAAGCTTTCTTT.